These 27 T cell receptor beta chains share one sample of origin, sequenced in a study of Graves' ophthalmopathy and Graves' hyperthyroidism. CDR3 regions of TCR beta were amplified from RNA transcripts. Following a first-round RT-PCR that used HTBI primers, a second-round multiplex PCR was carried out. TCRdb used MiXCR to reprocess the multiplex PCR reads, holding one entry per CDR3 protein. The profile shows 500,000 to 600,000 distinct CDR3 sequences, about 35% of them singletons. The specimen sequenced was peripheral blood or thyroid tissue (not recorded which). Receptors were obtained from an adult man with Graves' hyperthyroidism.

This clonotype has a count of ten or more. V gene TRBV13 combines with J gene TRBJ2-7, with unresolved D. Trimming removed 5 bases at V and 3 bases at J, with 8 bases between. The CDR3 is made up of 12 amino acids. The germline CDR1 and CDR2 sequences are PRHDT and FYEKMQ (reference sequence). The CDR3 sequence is CASSRDNYEQYF. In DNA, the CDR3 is TGTGCCAGCAGCAGGGATAACTACGAGCAGTACTTC.

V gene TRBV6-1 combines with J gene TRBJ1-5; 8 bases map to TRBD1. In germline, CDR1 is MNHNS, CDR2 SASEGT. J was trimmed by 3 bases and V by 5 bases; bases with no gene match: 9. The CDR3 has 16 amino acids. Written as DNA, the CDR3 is TGTGCCAGCAGTCCACGGACAGGGACACACAATCAGCCCCAGCATTTT. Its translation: CASSPRTGTHNQPQHF.

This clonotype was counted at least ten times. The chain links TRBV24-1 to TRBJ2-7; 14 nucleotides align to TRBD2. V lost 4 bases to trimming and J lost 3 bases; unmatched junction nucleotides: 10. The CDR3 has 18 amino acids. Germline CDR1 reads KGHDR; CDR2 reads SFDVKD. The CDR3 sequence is CATSEGTSGRYAIYEQYF. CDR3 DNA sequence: TGTGCCACCAGTGAGGGGACTAGCGGGAGATACGCAATCTACGAGCAGTACTTC.

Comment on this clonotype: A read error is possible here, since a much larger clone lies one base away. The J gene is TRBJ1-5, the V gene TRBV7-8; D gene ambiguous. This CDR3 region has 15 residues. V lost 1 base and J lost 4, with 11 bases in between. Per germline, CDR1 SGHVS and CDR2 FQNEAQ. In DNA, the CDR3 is TGTGCCAGCAGCTTAGACTCCGGCCAAAATCAGCCCCAGCATTTT. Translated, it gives CASSLDSGQNQPQHF.

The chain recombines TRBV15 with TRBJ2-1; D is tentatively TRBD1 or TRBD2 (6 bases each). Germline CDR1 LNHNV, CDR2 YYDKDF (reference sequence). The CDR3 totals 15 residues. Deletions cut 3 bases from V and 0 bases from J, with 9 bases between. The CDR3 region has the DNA TGTGCCACCAGCAGGGAGGGGGGCTCCTACAATGAGCAGTTCTTC. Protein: CATSREGGSYNEQFF.

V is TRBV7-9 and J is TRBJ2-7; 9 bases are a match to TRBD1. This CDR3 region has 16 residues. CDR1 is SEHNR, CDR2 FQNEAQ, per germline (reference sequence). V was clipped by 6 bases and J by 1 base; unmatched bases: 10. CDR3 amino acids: CASSETGGTGSYEQYF. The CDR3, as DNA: TGTGCCAGCAGTGAGACAGGGGGGACAGGGTCCTACGAGCAGTACTTC. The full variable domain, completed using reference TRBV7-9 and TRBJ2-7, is DTGVSQNPRHKITKRGQNVTFRCDPISEHNRLYWYRQTLGQGPEFLTYFQNEAQLEKSRLLSDRFSAERPKGSFSTLEIQRTEQGDSAMYLCASSETGGTGSYEQYFGPGTRLTVT.

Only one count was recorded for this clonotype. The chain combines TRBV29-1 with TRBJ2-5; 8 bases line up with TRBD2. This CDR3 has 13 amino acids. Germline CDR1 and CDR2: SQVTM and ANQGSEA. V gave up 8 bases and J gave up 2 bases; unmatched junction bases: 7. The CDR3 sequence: CSSGGTAQETQYF. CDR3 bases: TGCAGCTCGGGGGGGACGGCTCAAGAGACCCAGTACTTC.

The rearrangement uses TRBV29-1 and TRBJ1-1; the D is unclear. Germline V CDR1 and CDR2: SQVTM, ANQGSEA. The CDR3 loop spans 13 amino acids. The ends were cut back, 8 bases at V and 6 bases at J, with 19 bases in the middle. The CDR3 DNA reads TGCAGCCAAGATCCGGGATTCTACGCTGAAGCTTTCTTT. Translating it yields CSQDPGFYAEAFF.

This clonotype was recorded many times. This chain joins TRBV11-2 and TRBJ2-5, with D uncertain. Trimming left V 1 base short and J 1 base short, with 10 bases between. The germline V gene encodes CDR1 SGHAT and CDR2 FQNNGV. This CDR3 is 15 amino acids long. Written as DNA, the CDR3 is TGTGCCAGCAGCTTAGGGGTCATCGGCCAAGAGACCCAGTACTTC. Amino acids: CASSLGVIGQETQYF.

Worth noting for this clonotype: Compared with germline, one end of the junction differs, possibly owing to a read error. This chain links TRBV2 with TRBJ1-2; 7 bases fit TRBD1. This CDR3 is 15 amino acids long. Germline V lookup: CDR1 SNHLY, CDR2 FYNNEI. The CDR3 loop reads CASSEPGQYSYGYAF. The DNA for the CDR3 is TGTGCCAGCAGTGAACCGGGACAGTATTCCTATGGCTACGCCTTC.

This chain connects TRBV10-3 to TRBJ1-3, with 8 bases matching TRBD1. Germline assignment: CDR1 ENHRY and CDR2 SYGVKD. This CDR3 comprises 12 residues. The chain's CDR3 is CGTTGVGNTIYF. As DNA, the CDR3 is TGTGGCACGACAGGGGTCGGCAACACCATATATTTT.

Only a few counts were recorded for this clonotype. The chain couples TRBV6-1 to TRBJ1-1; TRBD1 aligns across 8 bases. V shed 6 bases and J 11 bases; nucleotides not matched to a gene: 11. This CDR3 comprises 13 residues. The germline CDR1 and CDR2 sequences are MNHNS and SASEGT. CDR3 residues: CASSPGQGLSAFF. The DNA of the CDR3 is TGTGCCAGCAGCCCTGGACAGGGTTTGAGTGCTTTCTTT.

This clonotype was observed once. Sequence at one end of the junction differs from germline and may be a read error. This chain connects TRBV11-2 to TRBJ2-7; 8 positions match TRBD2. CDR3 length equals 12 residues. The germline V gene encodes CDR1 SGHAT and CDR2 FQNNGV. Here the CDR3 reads CASSLSATSEFF. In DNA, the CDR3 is TGTGCCAGCAGCTTAAGCGCGACTAGCGAGTTCTTC.

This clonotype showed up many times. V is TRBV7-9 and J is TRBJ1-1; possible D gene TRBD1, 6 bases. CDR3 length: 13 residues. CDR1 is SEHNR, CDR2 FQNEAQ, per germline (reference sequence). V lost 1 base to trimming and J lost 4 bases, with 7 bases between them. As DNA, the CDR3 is TGTGCCAGCAGCTTAGAAGGGGGCACTGAAGCTTTCTTT. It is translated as CASSLEGGTEAFF. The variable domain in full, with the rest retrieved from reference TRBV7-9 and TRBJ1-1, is DTGVSQNPRHKITKRGQNVTFRCDPISEHNRLYWYRQTLGQGPEFLTYFQNEAQLEKSRLLSDRFSAERPKGSFSTLEIQRTEQGDSAMYLCASSLEGGTEAFFGQGTRLTVV.

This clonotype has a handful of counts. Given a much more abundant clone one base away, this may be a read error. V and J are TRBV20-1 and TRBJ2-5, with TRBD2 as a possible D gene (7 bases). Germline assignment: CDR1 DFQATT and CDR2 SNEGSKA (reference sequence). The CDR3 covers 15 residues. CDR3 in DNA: TGCAGTGCTGCAGAGGGGGGGAGGGCCGAGGAGACCCAGTGCTTC. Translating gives CSAAEGGRAEETQCF.

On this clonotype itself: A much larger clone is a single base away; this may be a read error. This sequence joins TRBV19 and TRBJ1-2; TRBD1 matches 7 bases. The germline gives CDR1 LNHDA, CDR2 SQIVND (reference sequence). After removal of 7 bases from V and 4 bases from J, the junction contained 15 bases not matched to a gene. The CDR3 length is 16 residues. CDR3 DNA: TGTGCCAGTAATGAAGGGGGCAGTCCAGCTAGCTATGGCTACACCTTC. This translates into CASNEGGSPASYGYTF.

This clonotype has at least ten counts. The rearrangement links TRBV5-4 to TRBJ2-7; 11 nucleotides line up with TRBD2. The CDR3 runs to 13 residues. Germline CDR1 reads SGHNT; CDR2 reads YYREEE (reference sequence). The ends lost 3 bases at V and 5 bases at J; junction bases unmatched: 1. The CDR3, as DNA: TGTGCCAGCAGCTCTAGCGGGAGGAACGAGCAGTACTTC. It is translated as CASSSSGRNEQYF.

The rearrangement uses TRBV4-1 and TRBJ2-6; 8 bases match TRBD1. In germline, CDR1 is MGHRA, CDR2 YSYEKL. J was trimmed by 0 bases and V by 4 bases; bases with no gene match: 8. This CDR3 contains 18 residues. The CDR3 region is CASSPWTGKLSGANVLTF. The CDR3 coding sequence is TGCGCCAGCAGCCCCTGGACAGGGAAACTCTCTGGGGCCAACGTCCTGACTTTC.

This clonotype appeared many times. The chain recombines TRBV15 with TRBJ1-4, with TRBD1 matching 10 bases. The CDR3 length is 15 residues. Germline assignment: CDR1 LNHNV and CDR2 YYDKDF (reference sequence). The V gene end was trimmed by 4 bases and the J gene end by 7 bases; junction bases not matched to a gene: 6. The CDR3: CATSIYRTGGEKLFF. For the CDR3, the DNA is TGTGCCACCAGCATTTATCGGACAGGGGGTGAAAAACTGTTTTTT.

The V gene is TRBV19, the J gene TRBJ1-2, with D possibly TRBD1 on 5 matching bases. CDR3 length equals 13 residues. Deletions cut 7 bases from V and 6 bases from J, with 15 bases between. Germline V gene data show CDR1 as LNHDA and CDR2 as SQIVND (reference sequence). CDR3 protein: CASTTEDSHGYTF. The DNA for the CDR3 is TGTGCCAGTACCACGGAAGACAGTCATGGCTACACCTTC. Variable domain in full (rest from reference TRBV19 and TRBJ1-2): DGGITQSPKYLFRKEGQNVTLSCEQNLNHDAMYWYRQDPGQGLRLIYYSQIVNDFQKGDIAEGYSVSREKKESFPLTVTSAQKNPTAFYLCASTTEDSHGYTFGSGTRLTVV.

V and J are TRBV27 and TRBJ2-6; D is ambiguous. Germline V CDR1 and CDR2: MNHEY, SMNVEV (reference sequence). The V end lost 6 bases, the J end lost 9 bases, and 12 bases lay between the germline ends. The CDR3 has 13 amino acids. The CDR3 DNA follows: TGTGCCAGCAGCACCGGCACTTTCAACGTCCTGACTTTC. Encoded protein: CASSTGTFNVLTF.

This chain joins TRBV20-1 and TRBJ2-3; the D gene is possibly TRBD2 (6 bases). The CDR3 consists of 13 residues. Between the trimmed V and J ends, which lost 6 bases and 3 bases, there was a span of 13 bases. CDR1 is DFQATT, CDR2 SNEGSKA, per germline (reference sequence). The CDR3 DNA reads TGCAGTGCAGACGGGGGAGGAACAGATACGCAGTATTTT. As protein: CSADGGGTDTQYF.

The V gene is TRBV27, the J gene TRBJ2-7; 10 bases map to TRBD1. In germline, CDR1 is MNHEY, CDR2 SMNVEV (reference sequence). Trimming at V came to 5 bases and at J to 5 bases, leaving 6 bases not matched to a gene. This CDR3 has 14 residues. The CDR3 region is CASSPTGTGDEQYF. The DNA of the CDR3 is TGTGCCAGCAGTCCAACCGGGACAGGGGACGAGCAGTACTTC.

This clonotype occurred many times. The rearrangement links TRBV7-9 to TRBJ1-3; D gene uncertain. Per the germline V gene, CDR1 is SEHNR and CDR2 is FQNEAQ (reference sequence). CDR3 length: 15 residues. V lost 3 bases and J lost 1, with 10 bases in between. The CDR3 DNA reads TGTGCCAGCAGCTTTGTGGGGAGGTCTGGAAACACCATATATTTT. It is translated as CASSFVGRSGNTIYF.

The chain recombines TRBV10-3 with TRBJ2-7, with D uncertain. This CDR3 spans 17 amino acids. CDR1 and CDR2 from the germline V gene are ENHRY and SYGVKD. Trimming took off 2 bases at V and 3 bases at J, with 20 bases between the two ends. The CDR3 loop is CAISETATRGYGYEQYF. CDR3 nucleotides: TGTGCCATCAGTGAGACAGCGACGCGAGGCTATGGCTACGAGCAGTACTTC.

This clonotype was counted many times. This CDR3 is CASSDLGEKLFF. CDR3 DNA: TGTGCCAGCAGTGACCTTGGCGAAAAACTGTTTTTT. The rearrangement uses TRBV2 and TRBJ1-4; D not certain. The CDR3 runs 12 residues. The germline V and J ends were trimmed by 3 bases and 8 bases, with 7 bases remaining between them. Per the germline V gene, CDR1 is SNHLY and CDR2 is FYNNEI.

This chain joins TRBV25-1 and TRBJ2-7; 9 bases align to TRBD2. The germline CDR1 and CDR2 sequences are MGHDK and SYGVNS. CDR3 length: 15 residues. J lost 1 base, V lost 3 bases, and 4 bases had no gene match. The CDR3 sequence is CASSDLGLASYEQYF. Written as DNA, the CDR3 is TGTGCCAGCAGTGACCTCGGACTAGCGTCCTACGAGCAGTACTTC.